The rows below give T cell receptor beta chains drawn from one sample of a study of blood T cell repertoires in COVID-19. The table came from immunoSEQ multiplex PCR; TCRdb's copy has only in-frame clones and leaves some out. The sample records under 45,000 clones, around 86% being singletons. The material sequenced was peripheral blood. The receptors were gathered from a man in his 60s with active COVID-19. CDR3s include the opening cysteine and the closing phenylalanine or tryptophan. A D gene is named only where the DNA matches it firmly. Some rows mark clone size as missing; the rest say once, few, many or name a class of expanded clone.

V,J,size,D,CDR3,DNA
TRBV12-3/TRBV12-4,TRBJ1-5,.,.,CASTLREGQPQHF,TGTGCCAGCACCCTGCGGGAGGGGCAGCCCCAGCATTTT
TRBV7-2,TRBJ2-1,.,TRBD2,CASSLRAGGDEQFF,TGTGCCAGCAGCTTAAGGGCGGGAGGCGATGAGCAGTTCTTC
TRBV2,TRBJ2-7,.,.,CASRAGGVVGEQYF,TGTGCCAGCAGAGCCGGCGGGGTAGTCGGAGAGCAGTACTTC
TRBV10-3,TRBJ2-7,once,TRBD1,CAISERTGDVEQYF,TGTGCCATCAGTGAGAGGACAGGGGATGTCGAGCAGTACTTC
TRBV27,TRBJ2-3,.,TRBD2,CASSASAGEITDTQYF,TGTGCCAGCAGTGCATCAGCGGGGGAAATCACAGATACGCAGTATTTT
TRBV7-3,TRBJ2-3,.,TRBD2,CASSLTGLAGVTDTQYF,TGTGCCAGCAGCTTAACAGGGCTAGCGGGAGTCACAGATACGCAGTATTTT
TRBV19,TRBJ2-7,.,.,CASSIGDSPYEQYF,TGTGCCAGTAGTATAGGTGACTCGCCATACGAGCAGTACTTC
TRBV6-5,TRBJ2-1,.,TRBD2,CASSKETSGHNEQFF,TGTGCCAGCTCTAAGGAGACTAGCGGCCACAATGAGCAGTTCTTC
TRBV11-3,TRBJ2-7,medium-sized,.,CASSSRGFAEQYF,TGTGCCAGCAGCTCAAGGGGTTTTGCCGAGCAGTACTTC
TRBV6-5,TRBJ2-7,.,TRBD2,CASSSGRTTYEQYF,TGTGCCAGCAGCAGCGGGAGGACGACCTACGAGCAGTACTTC
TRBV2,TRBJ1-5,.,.,CASRLDTLSTQPQHF,TGTGCCAGCAGGTTGGACACTTTGAGCACTCAGCCCCAGCATTTT
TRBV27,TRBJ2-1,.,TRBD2,CASSLFGGGGNEQFF,TGTGCCAGCAGTTTATTTGGCGGGGGAGGGAATGAGCAGTTCTTC
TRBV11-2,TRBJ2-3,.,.,CASSLVGGAPTDTQYF,TGTGCCAGCAGCTTAGTTGGGGGGGCCCCCACAGATACGCAGTATTTT
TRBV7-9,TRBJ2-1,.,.,CASTPGQGSHNEQFF,TGTGCCAGCACGCCAGGGCAGGGGTCACACAATGAGCAGTTCTTC
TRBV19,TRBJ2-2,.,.,CASSQRGGTNTGELFF,TGTGCCAGTAGCCAGAGAGGGGGTACCAACACCGGGGAGCTGTTTTTT
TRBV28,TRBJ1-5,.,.,CASRDQVGQPQHF,TGTGCCAGCAGGGATCAGGTCGGTCAGCCCCAGCATTTT
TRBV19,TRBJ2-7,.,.,CASSPQPGMHEQYF,TGTGCCAGTAGTCCCCAGCCAGGGATGCACGAGCAGTACTTC
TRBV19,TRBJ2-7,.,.,CASSPKDQTAFHYEQYF,TGTGCCAGTAGTCCTAAAGACCAGACTGCCTTTCACTACGAGCAGTACTTC
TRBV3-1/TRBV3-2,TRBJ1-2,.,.,CASSPTAKAGGGYTF,TGTGCCAGCAGCCCCACGGCGAAGGCCGGGGGTGGCTACACCTTC
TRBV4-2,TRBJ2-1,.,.,CASSQVDRDTNEQFF,TGTGCCAGCAGCCAAGTTGACCGGGACACCAATGAGCAGTTCTTC
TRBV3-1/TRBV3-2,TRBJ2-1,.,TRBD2,CASSPLAGEQFF,TGTGCCAGCAGCCCCCTAGCGGGCGAGCAGTTCTTC
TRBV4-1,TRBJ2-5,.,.,CASSRPTEETQYF,TGCGCCAGCAGCCGGCCGACAGAAGAGACCCAGTACTTC
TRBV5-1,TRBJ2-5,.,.,CASRGSTAIQETQYF,TGCGCCAGCAGGGGGAGCACAGCGATCCAAGAGACCCAGTACTTC
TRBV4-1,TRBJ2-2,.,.,CASSPGEAARNTGELFF,TGCGCCAGCAGCCCCGGAGAAGCGGCACGTAACACCGGGGAGCTGTTTTTT
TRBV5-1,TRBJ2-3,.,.,CASSSRGSGKESSDTQYF,TGCGCCAGCAGCAGCCGCGGATCAGGGAAGGAGTCGTCAGATACGCAGTATTTT
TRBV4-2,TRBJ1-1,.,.,CASSQGSEGGTEAFF,TGTGCCAGCAGCCAAGGGTCGGAGGGTGGGACTGAAGCTTTCTTT
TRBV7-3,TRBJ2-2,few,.,CASSVPGPTNTGELFF,TGTGCCAGCAGCGTGCCGGGTCCTACTAACACCGGGGAGCTGTTTTTT
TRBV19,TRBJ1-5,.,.,CASSIPNQPQHF,TGTGCCAGTAGTATCCCAAATCAGCCCCAGCATTTT
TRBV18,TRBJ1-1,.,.,CASSPLQSTSEAFF,TGTGCCAGCTCACCACTACAGAGCACCTCTGAAGCTTTCTTT
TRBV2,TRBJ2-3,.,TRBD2,CASSVRLAGGPEDTQYF,TGTGCCAGCAGTGTTAGGCTAGCGGGAGGGCCTGAAGATACGCAGTATTTT
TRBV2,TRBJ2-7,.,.,CASGGVYF,TGTGCCAGCGGGGGCGTGTACTTC
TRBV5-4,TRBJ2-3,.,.,CASSLALARDTQYF,TGTGCCAGCAGCTTGGCCCTAGCTAGGGATACGCAGTATTTT
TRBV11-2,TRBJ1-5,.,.,CASSLVAGLDQPQHF,TGTGCCAGCAGCTTAGTAGCAGGGCTCGATCAGCCCCAGCATTTT
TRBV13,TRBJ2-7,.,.,CASSLGPSYEQYF,TGTGCCAGCAGCTTGGGCCCCTCCTACGAGCAGTACTTC
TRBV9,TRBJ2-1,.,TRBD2,CASSQGGVLAGGYNEQFF,TGTGCCAGCAGCCAGGGTGGGGTACTAGCGGGAGGTTACAATGAGCAGTTCTTC
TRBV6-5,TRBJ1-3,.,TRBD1,CASSYAGTASGNTIYF,TGTGCCAGCAGTTACGCTGGGACAGCTTCTGGAAACACCATATATTTT
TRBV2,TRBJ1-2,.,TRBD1,CASSGGIGQGGGYTF,TGTGCCAGCAGTGGAGGGATCGGACAGGGAGGTGGCTACACCTTC
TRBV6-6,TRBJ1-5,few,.,CASSYSEDNQPQHF,TGTGCCAGCAGTTACTCTGAGGACAATCAGCCCCAGCATTTT
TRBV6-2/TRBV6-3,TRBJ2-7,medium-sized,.,CASSLGDEQYF,TGTGCCAGCAGTCTAGGTGACGAGCAGTACTTC
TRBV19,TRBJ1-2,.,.,CASSIGYFGQGIQNYGYTF,TGTGCCAGTAGTATAGGATACTTTGGGCAGGGGATCCAAAACTATGGCTACACCTTC
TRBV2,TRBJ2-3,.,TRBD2,CASSGLAGGADTQYF,TGTGCCAGCAGTGGGTTAGCGGGAGGAGCAGATACGCAGTATTTT
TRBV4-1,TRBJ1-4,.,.,CASSQDSGRTNEKLFF,TGCGCCAGCAGCCAAGACTCAGGGCGGACTAATGAAAAACTGTTTTTT
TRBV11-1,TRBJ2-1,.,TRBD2,CASSSTSGVYNEQFF,TGTGCCAGCAGCTCGACTAGCGGAGTATACAATGAGCAGTTCTTC
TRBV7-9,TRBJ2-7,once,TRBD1,CASSQRTGGAWQYF,TGTGCCAGCAGCCAACGGACAGGGGGCGCATGGCAGTACTTC
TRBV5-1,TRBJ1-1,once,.,CASSLSLGGSTEAFF,TGCGCCAGCAGCTTAAGTTTGGGGGGTAGTACTGAAGCTTTCTTT
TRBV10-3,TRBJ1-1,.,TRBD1,CAISDRDRGNTEAFF,TGTGCCATCAGTGACCGGGACAGGGGAAACACTGAAGCTTTCTTT
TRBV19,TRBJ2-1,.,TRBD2,CASSSGRADNEQFF,TGTGCCAGTAGTAGCGGGAGGGCAGACAATGAGCAGTTCTTC
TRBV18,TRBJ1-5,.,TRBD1,CASSSGTVSNQPQHF,TGTGCCAGCTCATCCGGGACAGTGAGCAATCAGCCCCAGCATTTT
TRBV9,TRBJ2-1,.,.,CASSVALNNPGSSYNEQFF,TGTGCCAGCAGCGTAGCTCTGAACAACCCGGGGAGCTCCTACAATGAGCAGTTCTTC
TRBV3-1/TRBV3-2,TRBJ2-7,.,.,CASSQAFYEQYF,TGTGCCAGCAGCCAAGCCTTCTACGAGCAGTACTTC
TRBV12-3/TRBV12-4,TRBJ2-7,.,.,CASSFLNGGSSF,TGTGCCAGCAGTTTTCTCAACGGGGGATCCTCTTTC
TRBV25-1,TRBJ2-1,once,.,CASTEGTAGFF,TGTGCCAGCACCGAAGGAACAGCAGGGTTCTTC
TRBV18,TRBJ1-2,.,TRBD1,CASSSQGNYGYTF,TGTGCCAGCTCATCACAGGGGAACTATGGCTACACCTTC
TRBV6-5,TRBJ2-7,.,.,CASIGQTYEQYF,TGTGCCAGCATAGGACAGACCTACGAGCAGTACTTC
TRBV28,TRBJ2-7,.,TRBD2,CASSLSFLAGGNSAEQYF,TGTGCCAGCAGTTTATCATTCCTAGCGGGAGGTAATTCGGCCGAGCAGTACTTC
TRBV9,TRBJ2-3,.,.,CASSVVGRSTDTQYF,TGTGCCAGCAGCGTAGTGGGCAGGAGCACAGATACGCAGTATTTT
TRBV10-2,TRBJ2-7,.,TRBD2,CASYPTPGRGTYEQYF,TGCGCCAGTTATCCTACGCCAGGGCGGGGGACCTACGAGCAGTACTTC
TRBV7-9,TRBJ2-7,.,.,CASSYPTRGWSYEQYF,TGTGCCAGCAGCTACCCGACCCGCGGCTGGTCCTACGAGCAGTACTTC
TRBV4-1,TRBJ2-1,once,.,CASVGGGRDEQFF,TGCGCCAGCGTTGGAGGGGGCCGGGATGAGCAGTTCTTC
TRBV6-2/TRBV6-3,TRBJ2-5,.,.,CASSRRGQETQYF,TGTGCCAGCAGTCGGAGAGGCCAAGAGACCCAGTACTTC